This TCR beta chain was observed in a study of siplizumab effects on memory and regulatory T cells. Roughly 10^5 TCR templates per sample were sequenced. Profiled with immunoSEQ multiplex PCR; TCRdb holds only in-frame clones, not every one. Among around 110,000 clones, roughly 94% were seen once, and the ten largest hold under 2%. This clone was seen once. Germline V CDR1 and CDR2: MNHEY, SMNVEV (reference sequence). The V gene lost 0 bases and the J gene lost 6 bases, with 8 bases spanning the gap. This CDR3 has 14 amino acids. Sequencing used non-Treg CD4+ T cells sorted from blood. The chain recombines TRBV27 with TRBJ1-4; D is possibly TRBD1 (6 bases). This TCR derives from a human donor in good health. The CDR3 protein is CASSLSGADEKLFF. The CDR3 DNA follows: TGTGCCAGCAGTTTATCGGGGGCGGATGAAAAACTGTTTTTT.